Described below is a single TCR beta chain sequence and its context. Its antigen is unknown. The entry originates in a study of cytomegalovirus exposure and HLA in healthy donors. Primers for the PCR totalled 60 Vbeta and 13 Jbeta. The table came from immunoSEQ multiplex PCR; TCRdb's copy has only in-frame clones and leaves some out. This table has fewer than 150,000 clones, roughly 78% appearing once. Germline lookup yields CDR1 MNHEY and CDR2 SMNVEV (reference sequence). Trimming removed 0 bases from V and 2 bases from J, with 7 bases in between. The CDR3 runs to 14 residues. Study-wide results and limits: A later analysis reportedly found that, within productive TCRs, an Asian-associated ancestry cluster had fewer N-insertions than the mean observed across the roughly 700 donors. Testing in vitro showed a few CMV-associated chains specific for CMV antigens. Most likely, a cluster of highly shared sequence variants arose as a sequencing artifact. When presence/absence was analysed, sequencing depth was taken to be roughly uniform across donors.

The sequence was collected from a man aged 25 to 40 in good health and CMV-seronegative. The chain is built from TRBV27 and TRBJ2-5; D is uncertain. The sequenced sample consisted of PBMCs. The CDR3, as DNA: TGTGCCAGCAGTTTATCAATCAGGCAAGAGACCCAGTACTTC. Encoded protein: CASSLSIRQETQYF.